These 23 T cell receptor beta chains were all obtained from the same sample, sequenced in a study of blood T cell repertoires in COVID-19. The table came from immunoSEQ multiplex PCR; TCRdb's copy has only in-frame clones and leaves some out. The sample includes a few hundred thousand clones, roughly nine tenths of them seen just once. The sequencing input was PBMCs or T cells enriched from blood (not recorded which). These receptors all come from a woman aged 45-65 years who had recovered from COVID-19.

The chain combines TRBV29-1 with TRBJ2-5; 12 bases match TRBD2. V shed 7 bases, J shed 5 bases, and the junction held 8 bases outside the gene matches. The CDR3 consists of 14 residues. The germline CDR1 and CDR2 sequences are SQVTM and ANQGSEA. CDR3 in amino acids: CSAKTSGSQETQYF. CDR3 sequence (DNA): TGCAGCGCCAAGACTAGCGGGAGTCAGGAGACCCAGTACTTC.

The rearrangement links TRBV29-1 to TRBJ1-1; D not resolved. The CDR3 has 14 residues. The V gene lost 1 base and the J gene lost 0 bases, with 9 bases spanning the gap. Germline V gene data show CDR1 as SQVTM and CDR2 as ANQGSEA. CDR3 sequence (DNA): TGCAGCGTTGAAGGTCAGGTAATGAACACTGAAGCTTTCTTT. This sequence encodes CSVEGQVMNTEAFF.

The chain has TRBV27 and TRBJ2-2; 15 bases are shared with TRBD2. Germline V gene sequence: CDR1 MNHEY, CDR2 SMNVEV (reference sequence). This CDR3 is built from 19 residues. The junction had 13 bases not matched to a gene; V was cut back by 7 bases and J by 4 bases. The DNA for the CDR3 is TGTGCCAGCATTTCGCCGGGACTAGCGGGAGGACTAGGCACCGGGGAGCTGTTTTTT. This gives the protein CASISPGLAGGLGTGELFF.

CDR3 sequence reads: CSASVTGVHQPQHF. The CDR3 coding sequence is TGCAGTGCTAGTGTGACAGGGGTACATCAGCCCCAGCATTTT. V gene TRBV20-1 combines with J gene TRBJ1-5; 8 bases are shared with TRBD1. Looked up from germline, CDR1 is DFQATT and CDR2 is SNEGSKA (reference sequence). Trimming removed 3 bases from V and 5 bases from J; junction bases left unmatched: 6. The CDR3 covers 14 residues.

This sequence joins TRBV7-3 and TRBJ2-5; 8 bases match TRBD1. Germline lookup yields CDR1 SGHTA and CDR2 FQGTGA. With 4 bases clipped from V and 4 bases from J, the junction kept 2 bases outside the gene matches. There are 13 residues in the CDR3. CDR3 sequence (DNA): TGTGCCAGCAGCTGGACAGGGCCAGAGACCCAGTACTTC. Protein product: CASSWTGPETQYF.

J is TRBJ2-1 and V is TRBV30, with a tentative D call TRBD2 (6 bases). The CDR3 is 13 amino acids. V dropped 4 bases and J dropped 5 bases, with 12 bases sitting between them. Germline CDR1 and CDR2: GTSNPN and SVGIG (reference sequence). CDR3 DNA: TGTGCCTGGACGGGGGTCAGCCACAATGAGCAGTTCTTC. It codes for CAWTGVSHNEQFF. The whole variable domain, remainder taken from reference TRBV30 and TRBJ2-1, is SQTIHQWPATLVQPVGSPLSLECTVEGTSNPNLYWYRQAAGRGLQLLFYSVGIGQISSEVPQNLSASRPQDRQFILSSKKLLLSDSGFYLCAWTGVSHNEQFFGPGTRLTVL.

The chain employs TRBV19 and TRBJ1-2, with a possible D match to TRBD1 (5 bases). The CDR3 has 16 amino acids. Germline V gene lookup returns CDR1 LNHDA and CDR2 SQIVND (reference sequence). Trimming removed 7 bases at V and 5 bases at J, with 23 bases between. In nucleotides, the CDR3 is TGTGCCAGTAACCCCCCTGCCCCGACAGCACCTTATGGCTACACCTTC. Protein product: CASNPPAPTAPYGYTF.

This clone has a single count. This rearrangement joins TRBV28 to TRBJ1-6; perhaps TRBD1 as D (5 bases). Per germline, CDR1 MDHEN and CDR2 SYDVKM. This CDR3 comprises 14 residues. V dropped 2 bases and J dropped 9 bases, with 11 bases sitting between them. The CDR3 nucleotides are TGTGCCAGCAGTTTACGGTCCGGGGGTTCACCCCTCCACTTT. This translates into CASSLRSGGSPLHF.

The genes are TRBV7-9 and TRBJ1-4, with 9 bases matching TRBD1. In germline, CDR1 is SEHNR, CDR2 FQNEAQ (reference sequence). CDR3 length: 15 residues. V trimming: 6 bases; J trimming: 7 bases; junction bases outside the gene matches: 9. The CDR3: CASRSNRDRVEKLFF. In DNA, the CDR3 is TGTGCCAGCAGATCTAACCGGGACAGGGTTGAAAAACTGTTTTTT.

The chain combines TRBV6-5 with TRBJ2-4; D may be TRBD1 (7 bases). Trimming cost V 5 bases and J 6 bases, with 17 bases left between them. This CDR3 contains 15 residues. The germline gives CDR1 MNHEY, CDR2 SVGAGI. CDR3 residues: CASSPPGGQGNIQYF. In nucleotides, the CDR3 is TGTGCCAGCAGTCCGCCAGGGGGGCAGGGAAACATTCAGTACTTC.

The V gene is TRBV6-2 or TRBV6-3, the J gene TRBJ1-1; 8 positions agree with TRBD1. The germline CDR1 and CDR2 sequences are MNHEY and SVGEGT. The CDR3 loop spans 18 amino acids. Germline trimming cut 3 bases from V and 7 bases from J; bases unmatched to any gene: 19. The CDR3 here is CASSYPLAKAGGSIEAFF. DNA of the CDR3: TGTGCCAGCAGTTATCCGCTGGCCAAGGCAGGGGGCTCTATTGAAGCTTTCTTT.

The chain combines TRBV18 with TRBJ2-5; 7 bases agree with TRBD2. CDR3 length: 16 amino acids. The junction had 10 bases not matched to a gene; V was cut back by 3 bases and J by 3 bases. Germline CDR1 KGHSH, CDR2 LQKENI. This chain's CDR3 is CASSPPSTSVKETQYF. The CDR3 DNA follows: TGTGCCAGCTCACCCCCCAGCACTAGCGTAAAAGAGACCCAGTACTTC.

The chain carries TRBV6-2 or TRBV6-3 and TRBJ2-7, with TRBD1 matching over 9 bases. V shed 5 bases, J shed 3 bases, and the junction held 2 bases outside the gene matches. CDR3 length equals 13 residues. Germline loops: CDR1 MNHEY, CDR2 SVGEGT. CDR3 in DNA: TGTGCCAGCAGTCAGGACAGGGGCTACGAGCAGTACTTC. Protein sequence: CASSQDRGYEQYF.

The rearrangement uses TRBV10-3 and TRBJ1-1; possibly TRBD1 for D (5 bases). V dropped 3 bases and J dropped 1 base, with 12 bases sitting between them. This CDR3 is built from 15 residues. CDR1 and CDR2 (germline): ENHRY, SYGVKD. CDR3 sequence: CAISDPGLPNTEAFF. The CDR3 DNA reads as TGTGCCATCAGTGACCCGGGACTGCCGAACACTGAAGCTTTCTTT.

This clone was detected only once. CDR3: CASTPEGQGRYEQYF. CDR3 nucleotides: TGTGCCAGCACCCCGGAGGGGCAGGGACGCTACGAGCAGTACTTC. The chain uses TRBV6-5 and TRBJ2-7, with D perhaps TRBD2 (6 bases). The V gene lost 7 bases and the J gene lost 3 bases, with 19 bases spanning the gap. CDR3 length equals 15 residues. Germline V gene data show CDR1 as MNHEY and CDR2 as SVGAGI.

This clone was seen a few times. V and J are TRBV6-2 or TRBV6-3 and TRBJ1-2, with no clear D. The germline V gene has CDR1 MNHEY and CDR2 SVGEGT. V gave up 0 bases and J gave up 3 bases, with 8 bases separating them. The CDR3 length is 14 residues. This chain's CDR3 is CASSYSNIHYGYTF. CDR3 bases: TGTGCCAGCAGTTACTCGAACATCCACTATGGCTACACCTTC.

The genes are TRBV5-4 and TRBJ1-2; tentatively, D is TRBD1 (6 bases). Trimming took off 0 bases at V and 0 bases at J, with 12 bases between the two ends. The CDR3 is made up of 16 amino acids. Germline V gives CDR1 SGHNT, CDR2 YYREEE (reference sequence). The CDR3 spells CASSLDRATSNYGYTF. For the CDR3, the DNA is TGTGCCAGCAGCTTGGACAGGGCGACGTCTAACTATGGCTACACCTTC.

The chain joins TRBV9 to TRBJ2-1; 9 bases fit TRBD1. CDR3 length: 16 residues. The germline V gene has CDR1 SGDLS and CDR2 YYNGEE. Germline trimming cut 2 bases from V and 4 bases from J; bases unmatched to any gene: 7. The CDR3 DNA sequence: TGTGCCAGCAGCGTCTCGGGACAGGGATATTACAATGAGCAGTTCTTC. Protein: CASSVSGQGYYNEQFF.

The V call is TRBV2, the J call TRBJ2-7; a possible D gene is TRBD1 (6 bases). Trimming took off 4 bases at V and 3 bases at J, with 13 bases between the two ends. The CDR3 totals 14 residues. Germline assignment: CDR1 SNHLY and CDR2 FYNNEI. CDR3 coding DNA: TGTGCCAGCAGTGGCAGGGGAAAGGACTACGAGCAGTACTTC. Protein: CASSGRGKDYEQYF.

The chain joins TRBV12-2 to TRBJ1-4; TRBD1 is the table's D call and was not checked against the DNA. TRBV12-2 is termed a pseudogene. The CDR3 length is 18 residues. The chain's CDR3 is CASRLVKQGPTTNEKLFF. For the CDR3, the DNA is TGTGCAAGTCGCTTAGTTAAACAGGGGCCGACAACTAATGAAAAACTGTTTTTT.

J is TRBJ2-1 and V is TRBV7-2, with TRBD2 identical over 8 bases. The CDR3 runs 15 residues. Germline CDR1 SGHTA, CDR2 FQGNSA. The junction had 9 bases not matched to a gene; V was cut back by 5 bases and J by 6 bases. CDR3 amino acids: CASSETGTRGNEQFF. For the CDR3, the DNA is TGTGCCAGCAGCGAGACCGGGACTAGGGGCAATGAGCAGTTCTTC.

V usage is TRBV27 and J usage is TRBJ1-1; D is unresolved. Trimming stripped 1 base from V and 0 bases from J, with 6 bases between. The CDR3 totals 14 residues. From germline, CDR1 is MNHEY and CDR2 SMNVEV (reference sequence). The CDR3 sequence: CASSLYFMNTEAFF. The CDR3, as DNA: TGTGCCAGCAGTTTATATTTCATGAACACTGAAGCTTTCTTT.

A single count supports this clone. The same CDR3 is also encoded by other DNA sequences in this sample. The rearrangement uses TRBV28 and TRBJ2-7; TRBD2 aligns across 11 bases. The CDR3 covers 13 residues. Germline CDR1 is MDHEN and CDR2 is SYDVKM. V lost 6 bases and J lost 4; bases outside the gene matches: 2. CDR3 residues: CASRTSGIYEQYF. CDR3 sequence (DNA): TGTGCCAGCAGGACTAGCGGGATTTACGAGCAGTACTTC. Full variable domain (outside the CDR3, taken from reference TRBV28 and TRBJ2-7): DVKVTQSSRYLVKRTGEKVFLECVQDMDHENMFWYRQDPGLGLRLIYFSYDVKMKEKGDIPEGYSVSREKKERFSLILESASTNQTSMYLCASRTSGIYEQYFGPGTRLTVT.